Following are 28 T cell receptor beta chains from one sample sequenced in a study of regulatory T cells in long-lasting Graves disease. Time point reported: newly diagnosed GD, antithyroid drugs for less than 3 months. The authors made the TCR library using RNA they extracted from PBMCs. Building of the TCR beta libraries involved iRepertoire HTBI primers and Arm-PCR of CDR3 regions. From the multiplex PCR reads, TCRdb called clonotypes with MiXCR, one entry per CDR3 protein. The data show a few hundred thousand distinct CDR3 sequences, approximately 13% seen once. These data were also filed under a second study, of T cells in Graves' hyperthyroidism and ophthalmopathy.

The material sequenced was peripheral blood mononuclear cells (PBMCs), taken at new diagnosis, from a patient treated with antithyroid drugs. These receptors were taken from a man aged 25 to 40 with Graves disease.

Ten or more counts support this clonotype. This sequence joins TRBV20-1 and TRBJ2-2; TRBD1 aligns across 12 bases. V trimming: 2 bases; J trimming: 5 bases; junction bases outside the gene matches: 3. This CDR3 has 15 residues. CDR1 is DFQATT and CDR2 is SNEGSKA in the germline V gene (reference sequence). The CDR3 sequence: CSARSGQGATGELFF. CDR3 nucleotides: TGCAGTGCTAGATCGGGACAGGGGGCAACCGGGGAGCTGTTTTTT.

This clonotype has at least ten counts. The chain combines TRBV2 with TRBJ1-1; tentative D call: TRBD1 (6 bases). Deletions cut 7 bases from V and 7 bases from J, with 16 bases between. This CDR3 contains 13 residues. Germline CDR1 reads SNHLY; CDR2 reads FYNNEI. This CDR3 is CASNLAGTLEAFF. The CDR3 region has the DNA TGTGCCAGCAACCTCGCCGGGACACTTGAAGCTTTCTTT.

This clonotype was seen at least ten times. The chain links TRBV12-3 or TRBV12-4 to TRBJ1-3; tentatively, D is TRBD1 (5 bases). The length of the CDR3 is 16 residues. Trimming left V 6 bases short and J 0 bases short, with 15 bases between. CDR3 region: CASSSTRDGSGNTIYF. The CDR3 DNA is TGTGCCAGCAGCTCGACCAGGGATGGCTCTGGAAACACCATATATTTT.

For the CDR3, the DNA is TGTGCCAGCAGGTTCGGGACCTATAGCAATCAGCCCCAGCATTTT. Its translation is CASRFGTYSNQPQHF. The chain has TRBV12-3 or TRBV12-4 and TRBJ1-5, with D possibly matching TRBD1 (5 bases). Trimming removed 6 bases from V and 0 bases from J, with 12 bases in between. This CDR3 has 15 residues.

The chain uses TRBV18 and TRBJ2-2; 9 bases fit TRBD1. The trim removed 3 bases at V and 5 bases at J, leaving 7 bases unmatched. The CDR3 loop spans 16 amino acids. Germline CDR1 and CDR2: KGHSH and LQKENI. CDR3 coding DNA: TGTGCCAGCTCACCTGTCGGGACAGGGCGGACCGGGGAGCTGTTTTTT. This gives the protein CASSPVGTGRTGELFF.

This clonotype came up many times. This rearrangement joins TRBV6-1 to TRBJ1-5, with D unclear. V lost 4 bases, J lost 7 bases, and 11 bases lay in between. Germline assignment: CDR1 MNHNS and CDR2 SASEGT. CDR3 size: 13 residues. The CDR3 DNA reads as TGTGCCAGCAGTGGATTGACATGGCAGCCCCAGCATTTT. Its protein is CASSGLTWQPQHF.

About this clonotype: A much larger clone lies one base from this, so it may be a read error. The CDR3 region has the DNA TGCGCCAGCAGTGATGTTAACGGGACGGATACCGGGGAGCTGTTTTTT. This gives the protein CASSDVNGTDTGELFF. J is TRBJ2-2 and V is TRBV10-2; D may match TRBD1 or TRBD2 (5 bases each). CDR3 size: 16 residues. V was trimmed by 3 bases and J by 5 bases, leaving 16 bases between them. Germline CDR1 reads WSHSY; CDR2 reads SAAADI.

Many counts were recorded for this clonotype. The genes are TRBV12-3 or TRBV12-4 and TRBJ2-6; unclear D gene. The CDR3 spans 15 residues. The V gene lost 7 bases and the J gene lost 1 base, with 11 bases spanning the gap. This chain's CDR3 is CASTLGPSGANVLTF. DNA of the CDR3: TGTGCCAGCACCCTAGGTCCTTCTGGGGCCAACGTCCTGACTTTC.

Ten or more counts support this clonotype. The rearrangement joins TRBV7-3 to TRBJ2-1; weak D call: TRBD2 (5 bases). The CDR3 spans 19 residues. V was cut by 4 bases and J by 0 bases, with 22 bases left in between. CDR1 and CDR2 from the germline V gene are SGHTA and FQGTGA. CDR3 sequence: CASSSSGLVSSSSYNEQFF. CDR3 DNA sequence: TGTGCCAGCAGCTCTTCCGGACTTGTATCCTCGAGCTCCTACAATGAGCAGTTCTTC.

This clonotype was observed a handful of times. DNA for the CDR3: TGTGCCAGCAGCGTAGCTAGGGACAGGGGGCTGTCTGGTACTGAAGCTTTCTTT. Encoded protein: CASSVARDRGLSGTEAFF. The chain recombines TRBV9 with TRBJ1-1; 12 bases agree with TRBD1. Unmatched junction bases numbered 11, after V lost 0 bases and J lost 5 bases. CDR3 length: 18 amino acids. The germline gives CDR1 SGDLS, CDR2 YYNGEE. Full variable domain (missing parts from reference TRBV9 and TRBJ1-1): DSGVTQTPKHLITATGQRVTLRCSPRSGDLSVYWYQQSLDQGLQFLIQYYNGEERAKGNILERFSAQQFPDLHSELNLSSLELGDSALYFCASSVARDRGLSGTEAFFGQGTRLTVV.

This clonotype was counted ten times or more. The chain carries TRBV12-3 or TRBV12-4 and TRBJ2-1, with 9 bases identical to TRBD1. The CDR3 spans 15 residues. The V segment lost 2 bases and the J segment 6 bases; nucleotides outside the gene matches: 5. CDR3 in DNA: TGTGCCAGCAGTTTACGGACAGGGGTGCGCAATGAGCAGTTCTTC. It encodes CASSLRTGVRNEQFF.

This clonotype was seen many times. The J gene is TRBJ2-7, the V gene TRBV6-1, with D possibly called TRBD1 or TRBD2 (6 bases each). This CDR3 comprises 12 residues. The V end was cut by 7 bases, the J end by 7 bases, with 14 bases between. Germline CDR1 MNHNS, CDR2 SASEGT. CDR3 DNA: TGTGCCAGCACCCCCGGGGGCGAAGAGCAGTACTTC. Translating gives CASTPGGEEQYF.

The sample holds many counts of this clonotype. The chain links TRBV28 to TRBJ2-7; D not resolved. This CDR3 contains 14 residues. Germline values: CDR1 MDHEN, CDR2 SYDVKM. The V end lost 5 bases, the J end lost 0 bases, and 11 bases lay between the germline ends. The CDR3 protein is CASSPPSSSYEQYF. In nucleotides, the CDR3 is TGTGCCAGCAGTCCCCCCTCCTCCTCCTACGAGCAGTACTTC.

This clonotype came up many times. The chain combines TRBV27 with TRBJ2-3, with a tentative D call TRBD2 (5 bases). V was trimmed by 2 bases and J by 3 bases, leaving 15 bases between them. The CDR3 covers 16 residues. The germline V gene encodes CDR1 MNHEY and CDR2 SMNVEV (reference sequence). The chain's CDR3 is CASSLIPGLGTDTQYF. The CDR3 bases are TGTGCCAGCAGTTTAATTCCCGGACTCGGGACAGATACGCAGTATTTT.

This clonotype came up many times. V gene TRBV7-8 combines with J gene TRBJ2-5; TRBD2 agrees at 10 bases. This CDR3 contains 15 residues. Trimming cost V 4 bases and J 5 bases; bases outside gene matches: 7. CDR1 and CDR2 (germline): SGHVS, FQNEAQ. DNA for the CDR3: TGTGCCAGCAGCTCTCTAGCGGGAGTTGGCGAGACCCAGTACTTC. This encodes CASSSLAGVGETQYF.

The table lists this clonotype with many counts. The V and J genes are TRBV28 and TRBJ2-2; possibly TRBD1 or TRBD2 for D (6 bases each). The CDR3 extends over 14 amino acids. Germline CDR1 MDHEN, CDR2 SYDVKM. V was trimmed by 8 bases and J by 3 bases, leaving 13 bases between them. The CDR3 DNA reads TGTGCCAGCCTCGGGGGCCCGGACACCGGGGAGCTGTTTTTT. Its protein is CASLGGPDTGELFF.

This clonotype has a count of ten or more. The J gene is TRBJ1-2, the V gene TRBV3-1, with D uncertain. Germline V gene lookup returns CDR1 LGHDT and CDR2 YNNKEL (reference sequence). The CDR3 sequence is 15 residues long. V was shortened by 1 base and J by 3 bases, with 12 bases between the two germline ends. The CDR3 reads CASSQGQVFYYGYTF. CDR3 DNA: TGTGCCAGCAGCCAAGGGCAGGTCTTTTACTATGGCTACACCTTC.

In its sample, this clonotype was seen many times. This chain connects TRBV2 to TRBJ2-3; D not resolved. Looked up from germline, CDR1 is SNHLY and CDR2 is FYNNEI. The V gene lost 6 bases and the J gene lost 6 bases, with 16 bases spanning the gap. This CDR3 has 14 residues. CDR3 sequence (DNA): TGTGCCAGCAGGAAGCTCGAGTTGGATGATACGCAGTATTTT. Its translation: CASRKLELDDTQYF. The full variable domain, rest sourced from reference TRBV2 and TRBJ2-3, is EPEVTQTPSHQVTQMGQEVILRCVPISNHLYFYWYRQILGQKVEFLVSFYNNEISEKSEIFDDQFSVERPDGSNFTLKIRSTKLEDSAMYFCASRKLELDDTQYFGPGTRLTVL.

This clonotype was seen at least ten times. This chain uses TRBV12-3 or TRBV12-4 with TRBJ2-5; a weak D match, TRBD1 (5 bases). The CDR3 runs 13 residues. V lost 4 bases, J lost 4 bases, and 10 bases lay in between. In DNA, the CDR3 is TGTGCCAGCAGTTGGACATTCCGAGAGACCCAGTACTTC. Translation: CASSWTFRETQYF.

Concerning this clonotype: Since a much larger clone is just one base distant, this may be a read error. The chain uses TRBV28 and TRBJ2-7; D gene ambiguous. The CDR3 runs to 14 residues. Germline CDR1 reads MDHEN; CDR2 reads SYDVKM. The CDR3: CASSLPVGSCEQYF. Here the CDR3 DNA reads TGTGCCAGCAGTTTGCCGGTGGGCTCCTGCGAGCAGTACTTC.

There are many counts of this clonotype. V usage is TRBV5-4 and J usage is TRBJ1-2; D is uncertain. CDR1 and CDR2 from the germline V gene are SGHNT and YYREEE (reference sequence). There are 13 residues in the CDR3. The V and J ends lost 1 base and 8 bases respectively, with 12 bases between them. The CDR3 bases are TGTGCCAGCAGCTTGAGCGGCGGAGGAGGCTACACCTTC. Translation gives CASSLSGGGGYTF.

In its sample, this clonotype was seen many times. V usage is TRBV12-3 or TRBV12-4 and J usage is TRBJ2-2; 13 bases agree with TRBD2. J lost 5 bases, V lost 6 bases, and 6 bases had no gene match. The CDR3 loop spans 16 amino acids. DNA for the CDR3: TGTGCCAGCAGGCCGGGACTAGCGGGAAGGACCGGGGAGCTGTTTTTT. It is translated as CASRPGLAGRTGELFF.

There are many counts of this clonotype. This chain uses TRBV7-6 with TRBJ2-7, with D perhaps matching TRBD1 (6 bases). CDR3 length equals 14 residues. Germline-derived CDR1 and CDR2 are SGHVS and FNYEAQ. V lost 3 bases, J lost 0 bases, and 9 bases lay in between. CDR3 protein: CASSFDRYSYEQYF. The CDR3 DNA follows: TGTGCCAGCAGCTTTGACAGGTACTCCTACGAGCAGTACTTC.

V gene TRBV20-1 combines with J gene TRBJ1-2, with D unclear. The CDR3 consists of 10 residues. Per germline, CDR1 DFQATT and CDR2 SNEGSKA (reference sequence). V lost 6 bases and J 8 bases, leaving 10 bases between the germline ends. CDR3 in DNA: TGCAGTGCGGCCTCCTTGGGCTACACCTTC. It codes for CSAASLGYTF.

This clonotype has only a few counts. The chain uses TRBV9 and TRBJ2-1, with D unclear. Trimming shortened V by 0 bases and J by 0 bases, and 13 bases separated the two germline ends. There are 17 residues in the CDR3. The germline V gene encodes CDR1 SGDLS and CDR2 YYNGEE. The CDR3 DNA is TGTGCCAGCAGCGTAGAGTGGCCGCTGAGCTCCTACAATGAGCAGTTCTTC. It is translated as CASSVEWPLSSYNEQFF. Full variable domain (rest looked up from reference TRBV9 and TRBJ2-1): DSGVTQTPKHLITATGQRVTLRCSPRSGDLSVYWYQQSLDQGLQFLIQYYNGEERAKGNILERFSAQQFPDLHSELNLSSLELGDSALYFCASSVEWPLSSYNEQFFGPGTRLTVL.

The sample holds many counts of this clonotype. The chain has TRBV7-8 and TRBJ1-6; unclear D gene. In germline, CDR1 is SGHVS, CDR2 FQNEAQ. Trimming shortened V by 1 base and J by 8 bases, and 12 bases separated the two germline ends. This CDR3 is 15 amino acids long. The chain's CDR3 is CASSLDTRAYSPLHF. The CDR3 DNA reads TGTGCCAGCAGCTTAGACACCCGCGCCTATTCACCCCTCCACTTT.

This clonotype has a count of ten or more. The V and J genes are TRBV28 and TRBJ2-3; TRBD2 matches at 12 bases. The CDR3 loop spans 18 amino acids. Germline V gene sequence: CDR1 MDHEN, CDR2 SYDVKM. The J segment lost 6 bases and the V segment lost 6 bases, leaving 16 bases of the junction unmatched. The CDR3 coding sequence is TGTGCCAGCAGCTTCACAAAACTAGCGGGAGGCCCCCCGGATACGCAGTATTTT. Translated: CASSFTKLAGGPPDTQYF.

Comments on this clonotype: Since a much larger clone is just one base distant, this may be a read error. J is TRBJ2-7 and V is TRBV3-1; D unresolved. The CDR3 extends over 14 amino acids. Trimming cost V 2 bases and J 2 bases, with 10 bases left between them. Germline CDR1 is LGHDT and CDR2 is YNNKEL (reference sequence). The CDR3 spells CASSQRPAAYEQYF. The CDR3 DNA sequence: TGTGCCAGCAGCCAAAGGCCAGCAGCCTACGAGCAGTACTTC.